What follows are 27 T cell receptor beta chains derived from one specimen sequenced in a study of blood T cell repertoires in COVID-19. Repertoires were generated with immunoSEQ multiplex PCR, while TCRdb's copy carries only in-frame clones and drops some. The sample consists of tens of thousands of clones, 80% to 90% of them appearing once. What was sequenced was peripheral blood. The origin of the receptors is a human donor in a cohort sampled during active COVID-19.

The rearrangement uses TRBV10-3 and TRBJ1-2; D is ambiguous. The CDR3 has 12 amino acids. Germline CDR1 ENHRY, CDR2 SYGVKD. The V and J ends lost 7 bases and 4 bases respectively, with 10 bases between them. CDR3 bases: TGTGCCATCACCGAGGGAGGCTATGGCTACACCTTC. It encodes CAITEGGYGYTF.

This chain links TRBV4-2 with TRBJ2-5; maybe TRBD1 (5 bases). This CDR3 contains 13 residues. CDR1 is LGHNA and CDR2 is YNFKEQ in the germline V gene. Trimming took off 6 bases at V and 2 bases at J, with 10 bases between the two ends. Here the CDR3 reads CASSKTEQETQYF. CDR3 nucleotide sequence: TGTGCCAGCAGTAAGACAGAACAAGAGACCCAGTACTTC.

The chain links TRBV5-8 to TRBJ1-3; tentative D call: TRBD1 (6 bases). The CDR3 consists of 17 residues. Germline V gene lookup returns CDR1 SGHTS and CDR2 YDEGEE. V lost 4 bases, J lost 4 bases, and 21 bases lay in between. In nucleotides, the CDR3 is TGTGCCAGCAGCCTCCTCGGACAGATAGTTTCCGGAAACACCATATATTTT. It is translated as CASSLLGQIVSGNTIYF.

V gene TRBV4-1 combines with J gene TRBJ1-4; a possible D gene is TRBD1 (6 bases). The CDR3 covers 17 residues. V lost 0 bases to trimming and J lost 0 bases, with 11 bases between them. Germline V CDR1 and CDR2: MGHRA, YSYEKL. CDR3 residues: CASSQDIRGATNEKLFF. The DNA of the CDR3 is TGCGCCAGCAGCCAAGATATCAGGGGAGCAACTAATGAAAAACTGTTTTTT.

CDR3 loop: CASSRRTSGDSYEQYF. The CDR3 DNA sequence: TGTGCCAGCTCACGCCGGACTAGCGGGGACTCCTACGAGCAGTACTTC. The chain recombines TRBV18 with TRBJ2-7, with TRBD2 identical over 12 bases. Germline V gene lookup returns CDR1 KGHSH and CDR2 LQKENI. The junction had 4 bases not matched to a gene; V was cut back by 4 bases and J by 0 bases. This CDR3 region has 16 residues.

The chain has TRBV6-6 and TRBJ2-1, with D possibly TRBD2 on 5 matching bases. This CDR3 contains 15 residues. Germline V gene lookup returns CDR1 MNHNY and CDR2 SVGAGI (reference sequence). V lost 5 bases to trimming and J lost 6 bases, with 17 bases between them. CDR3: CASSIPDGVRNEQFF. For the CDR3, the DNA is TGTGCCAGCAGTATCCCCGACGGGGTGCGCAATGAGCAGTTCTTC.

V usage is TRBV12-3 or TRBV12-4 and J usage is TRBJ2-2; D unclear. The ends were cut back, 6 bases at V and 8 bases at J, with 4 bases in the middle. CDR3 length: 10 amino acids. CDR3: CASSPGELFF. CDR3 DNA sequence: TGTGCCAGCAGCCCGGGGGAGCTGTTTTTT.

This chain links TRBV7-2 with TRBJ2-3; 10 nucleotides align to TRBD2. Germline CDR1 and CDR2: SGHTA and FQGNSA. The ends lost 5 bases at V and 6 bases at J; junction bases unmatched: 8. CDR3 size: 15 residues. The CDR3 here is CASSLYLAGVDTQYF. The CDR3 nucleotides read TGTGCCAGCAGCCTATACCTAGCGGGGGTCGATACGCAGTATTTT.

This CDR3 is CASSPRQGGRILGYNEQFF. Written as DNA, the CDR3 is TGTGCCAGCTCACCCCGACAGGGAGGACGGATCCTGGGGTACAATGAGCAGTTCTTC. The chain is built from TRBV18 and TRBJ2-1; D is perhaps TRBD1 (7 bases). V lost 3 bases and J lost 4, with 25 bases in between. The CDR3 totals 19 residues. Germline V CDR1 and CDR2: KGHSH, LQKENI.

The V and J genes are TRBV7-9 and TRBJ1-4; 10 positions match TRBD1. The germline V gene encodes CDR1 SEHNR and CDR2 FQNEAQ (reference sequence). There are 15 residues in the CDR3. With V trimmed by 5 bases and J by 5 bases, 5 bases remained unmatched. The CDR3 DNA follows: TGTGCCAGCAGCCGCCGGGACAGGGGAAATGAAAAACTGTTTTTT. Translating gives CASSRRDRGNEKLFF.

J is TRBJ2-2 and V is TRBV24-1; 7 nucleotides agree with TRBD1. Unmatched junction bases numbered 4, after V lost 4 bases and J lost 6 bases. The germline V gene has CDR1 KGHDR and CDR2 SFDVKD. The CDR3 has 14 amino acids. The CDR3 region has the DNA TGTGCCACCAGTGAAAGGGGGCGAGCCGGGGAGCTGTTTTTT. Amino acid sequence: CATSERGRAGELFF.

A single count supports this clone. The chain couples TRBV7-2 to TRBJ1-5; D is unresolved. Trimming took 1 base from V and 0 from J, leaving 4 bases between them. CDR1 and CDR2 (germline): SGHTA, FQGNSA. This CDR3 has 14 residues. For the CDR3, the DNA is TGTGCCAGCAGCTTAGATAGTAGCAATCAGCCCCAGCATTTT. Translated: CASSLDSSNQPQHF.

Comments on this clone: Distinct nucleotide sequences in the sample also encode this CDR3. The chain links TRBV5-4 to TRBJ1-1, with unresolved D. Between the trimmed V and J ends, which lost 5 bases and 1 base, there was a span of 6 bases. Germline CDR1 reads SGHNT; CDR2 reads YYREEE (reference sequence). The CDR3 contains 12 residues. As DNA, the CDR3 is TGTGCCAGCAGTCTCCCGAACACTGAAGCTTTCTTT. Amino acid sequence: CASSLPNTEAFF.

The J gene is TRBJ1-1, the V gene TRBV30; possible D gene TRBD1, 6 bases. The CDR3 sequence is 15 residues long. Germline assignment: CDR1 GTSNPN and CDR2 SVGIG (reference sequence). V was clipped by 0 bases and J by 3 bases, with 14 bases between them. In DNA, the CDR3 is TGTGCCTGGAGTGTAAGTTGGGCAGGGGACACTGAAGCTTTCTTT. Amino acids: CAWSVSWAGDTEAFF.

This clone was observed a handful of times. This rearrangement joins TRBV5-1 to TRBJ2-1; no reliable D call. Trimming stripped 0 bases from V and 9 bases from J, with 7 bases between. The CDR3 consists of 12 residues. Germline loops: CDR1 SGHRS, CDR2 YFSETQ. CDR3 bases: TGCGCCAGCAGCTTGGTCCCCGGTGAGCAGTTCTTC. Translation gives CASSLVPGEQFF.

The chain couples TRBV27 to TRBJ2-7, with 9 bases lining up with TRBD2. The CDR3 loop spans 15 amino acids. Germline-derived CDR1 and CDR2 are MNHEY and SMNVEV (reference sequence). J lost 2 bases, V lost 3 bases, and 5 bases had no gene match. CDR3 in amino acids: CASSLKTSGPYEQYF. In DNA form, the CDR3 reads TGTGCCAGCAGTTTGAAGACTAGCGGCCCCTACGAGCAGTACTTC.

This clone was counted a single time. The chain uses TRBV7-9 and TRBJ1-2; 8 bases match TRBD1. J lost 4 bases, V lost 5 bases, and 9 bases had no gene match. Germline-derived CDR1 and CDR2 are SEHNR and FQNEAQ (reference sequence). This CDR3 contains 15 residues. The CDR3 DNA reads TGTGCCAGCAGCGTTGGACAGGGTGAGGCCTATGGCTACACCTTC. It translates to CASSVGQGEAYGYTF.

The chain links TRBV3-1 (or the pseudogene TRBV3-2) to TRBJ1-4; TRBD1 is a possible D gene (6 bases). Germline V gives CDR1 LGHDT, CDR2 YNNKEL (reference sequence). Trimming left V 4 bases short and J 7 bases short, with 19 bases between. The CDR3 is 16 residues long. CDR3 coding DNA: TGTGCCAGCAGCCTTCTCCGAGGGGGAAGCGGTGAAAAACTGTTTTTT. It translates to CASSLLRGGSGEKLFF.

The V and J genes are TRBV19 and TRBJ1-6, with 7 bases that match TRBD1. After removal of 5 bases from V and 1 base from J, the junction contained 8 bases not matched to a gene. The CDR3 consists of 17 residues. Germline V gene lookup returns CDR1 LNHDA and CDR2 SQIVND (reference sequence). The CDR3 loop reads CASSPPGGGSYNSPLHF. In nucleotides, the CDR3 is TGTGCCAGTAGTCCTCCAGGGGGAGGATCCTATAATTCACCCCTCCACTTT.

The gene calls are TRBV9 and TRBJ1-6; possibly TRBD1 for D (5 bases). CDR3 size: 14 residues. V was pared by 1 base and J by 5 bases, with 7 bases between. Germline loops: CDR1 SGDLS, CDR2 YYNGEE. The CDR3 protein is CASSVTGDNSPLHF. CDR3 nucleotides: TGTGCCAGCAGCGTAACAGGAGATAATTCACCCCTCCACTTT.

V is TRBV5-8 and J is TRBJ2-7, with TRBD1 identical over 7 bases. Per the germline V gene, CDR1 is SGHTS and CDR2 is YDEGEE. The CDR3 has 15 amino acids. V lost 4 bases and J lost 3; bases outside the gene matches: 10. The CDR3 loop is CASSPPNRGHYEQYF. The CDR3 DNA follows: TGTGCCAGCAGCCCCCCGAACAGGGGCCACTACGAGCAGTACTTC. Together with reference TRBV5-8 and TRBJ2-7, the CDR3 gives the full variable domain: EAGVTQSPTHLIKTRGQQATLRCSPISGHTSVYWYQQALGLGLQFLLWYDEGEERNRGNFPPRFSGRQFPNYSSELNVNALELEDSALYLCASSPPNRGHYEQYFGPGTRLTVT.

The chain employs TRBV29-1 and TRBJ2-3, with TRBD1 matching over 7 bases. Germline V gene sequence: CDR1 SQVTM, CDR2 ANQGSEA. The CDR3 has 14 amino acids. V lost 4 bases and J lost 2; bases outside the gene matches: 6. The CDR3 protein is CSVATGRDTDTQYF. The DNA of the CDR3 is TGCAGCGTTGCGACAGGGAGAGACACAGATACGCAGTATTTT.

V usage is TRBV9 and J usage is TRBJ2-7; maybe TRBD2 (5 bases). Germline assignment: CDR1 SGDLS and CDR2 YYNGEE. The germline V and J ends were trimmed by 0 bases and 5 bases, with 9 bases remaining between them. The CDR3 contains 13 residues. CDR3 in amino acids: CASSVVPGDEQYF. The DNA of the CDR3 is TGTGCCAGCAGCGTAGTGCCCGGGGACGAGCAGTACTTC. The entire variable domain, with the rest obtained from reference TRBV9 and TRBJ2-7, is as follows: DSGVTQTPKHLITATGQRVTLRCSPRSGDLSVYWYQQSLDQGLQFLIQYYNGEERAKGNILERFSAQQFPDLHSELNLSSLELGDSALYFCASSVVPGDEQYFGPGTRLTVT.

The V call is TRBV10-2, the J call TRBJ2-3, with 7 bases aligning to TRBD2. There are 20 residues in the CDR3. Germline V gene data show CDR1 as WSHSY and CDR2 as SAAADI. V shed 6 bases and J 6 bases; nucleotides not matched to a gene: 27. The CDR3 nucleotides read TGCGCCAGCAGCCTAGGGCTAGCGGCGACTCCGCTGATGTTGGGGGATACGCAGTATTTT. Translation gives CASSLGLAATPLMLGDTQYF.

The chain is built from TRBV7-2 and TRBJ1-6; D gene uncertain. There are 14 residues in the CDR3. In germline, CDR1 is SGHTA, CDR2 FQGNSA. Trimming pared 1 base from V and 8 bases from J, leaving 9 bases between. In nucleotides, the CDR3 is TGTGCCAGCAGCTTAGGCAGGCTGGATTCACCCCTCCACTTT. It codes for CASSLGRLDSPLHF.

This clone was observed a handful of times. The chain couples TRBV15 to TRBJ1-6, with 10 bases aligning to TRBD1. This CDR3 is 15 amino acids long. The V and J ends lost 6 bases and 11 bases, in that order; junction bases with no gene match: 10. The germline gives CDR1 LNHNV, CDR2 YYDKDF (reference sequence). CDR3: CATRERTGGTTPLHF. CDR3 sequence (DNA): TGTGCCACCAGGGAAAGGACAGGGGGGACGACACCCCTCCACTTT.

The chain has TRBV19 and TRBJ2-7, with D possibly matching TRBD1 (5 bases). Germline V gives CDR1 LNHDA, CDR2 SQIVND (reference sequence). The CDR3 runs 12 residues. V was clipped by 5 bases and J by 7 bases, with 12 bases between them. CDR3 residues: CASSSKGVEQYF. CDR3 in DNA: TGTGCCAGTAGTTCAAAAGGGGTTGAGCAGTACTTC.